A single sample gave rise to the 5 T cell receptor beta chains below, sequenced in a study of cytomegalovirus exposure and HLA in healthy donors (dated by TCRdb to 2016 to 2017). Library preparation employed the immunoSEQ multiplex PCR assay. The multiplex PCR relied on a mix of 60 forward primers for TCR Vbeta segments and 13 reverse primers for TCR Jbeta segments. The clones in this table, taken by TCRdb from immuneACCESS, are in-frame only. Not every clone is retained; where verified, under half of the shortfall comes from an unresolved V gene, and the cause of the rest is unknown. The data table for this sample lists approximately 150,000 clones. Together, the top ten hold over 2% of the sample. Input material: PBMCs. Receptors were obtained from a woman younger than 30 in good health and CMV-seronegative.

The rearrangement uses TRBV7-2 and TRBJ2-2, with 8 bases identical to TRBD2. CDR1 is SGHTA and CDR2 is FQGNSA in the germline V gene. This CDR3 is 18 amino acids long. The junction had 15 bases not matched to a gene; V was cut back by 4 bases and J by 5 bases. This CDR3 reads CASSSDNGLAGGTGELFF. CDR3 DNA: TGTGCCAGCAGCTCCGATAACGGGCTAGCGGGTGGTACCGGGGAGCTGTTTTTT.

The chain joins TRBV6-1 to TRBJ1-5; D remains unclear. V dropped 7 bases and J dropped 5 bases, with 12 bases sitting between them. The CDR3 runs 13 residues. The germline V gene has CDR1 MNHNS and CDR2 SASEGT. CDR3 in amino acids: CASTMGVHQPQHF. The CDR3 DNA follows: TGTGCCAGCACGATGGGAGTTCATCAGCCCCAGCATTTT.

The chain employs TRBV2 and TRBJ2-2; D perhaps matches TRBD2 (5 bases). CDR3 length: 15 residues. CDR1 and CDR2 from the germline V gene are SNHLY and FYNNEI. Trimming pared 8 bases from V and 2 bases from J, leaving 15 bases between. CDR3 in DNA: TGTGCCAGCCTGGGGTGGGAGTCAAACACCGGGGAGCTGTTTTTT. This codes for CASLGWESNTGELFF.

This chain uses TRBV5-6 with TRBJ1-2; the match to TRBD1 covers 8 bases. This CDR3 region has 14 residues. With V trimmed by 2 bases and J by 8 bases, 8 bases remained unmatched. Germline V gives CDR1 SGHDT, CDR2 YYEEEE. This CDR3 is CASSFGPGQVGYTF. Here the CDR3 DNA reads TGTGCCAGCAGCTTTGGCCCGGGACAGGTCGGCTACACCTTC.

The chain carries TRBV27 and TRBJ1-5, with D tentatively TRBD1 (5 bases). Between the trimmed V and J ends, which lost 2 bases and 0 bases, there was a span of 5 bases. Per germline, CDR1 MNHEY and CDR2 SMNVEV (reference sequence). This CDR3 has 14 amino acids. The DNA of the CDR3 is TGTGCCAGCAGTTTACAGGGTAGCAATCAGCCCCAGCATTTT. Protein product: CASSLQGSNQPQHF.